Listed below are T cell receptor beta chains from one sample, sequenced in a study of T cell changes during pregnancy in multiple sclerosis. Sequencing used immunoSEQ multiplex PCR; TCRdb keeps in-frame clones, though not all of them. The sample holds approximately 32,000 clones; about 92% are singletons and the top ten take approximately 5%. This sample comprised CD8+ T cells from peripheral blood mononuclear cells, obtained in the first trimester of pregnancy. These receptors were taken from a female donor with multiple sclerosis, enrolled in a pregnancy study. Each CDR3 is given with its conserved first and last residue. A D gene is named only where the DNA matches it firmly. The size entry is marked missing in some rows and otherwise reads once, few, many or a size class.

d_call,clone_size,j_call,v_call,cdr3_nt,cdr3_aa
.,.,TRBJ1-5,TRBV25-1,TGTGCCAGCAGTGACAATACAGGATACAATCAGCCCCAGCATTTT,CASSDNTGYNQPQHF
TRBD1,once,TRBJ1-5,TRBV2,TGTGCCAGCAACCTTGGACAGGGCTTTAGCAATCAGCCCCAGCATTTT,CASNLGQGFSNQPQHF
TRBD1,.,TRBJ2-1,TRBV6-4,TGTGCCAGCAGTGACTCAGGGACAGGGGACTACAATGAGCAGTTCTTC,CASSDSGTGDYNEQFF
TRBD2,.,TRBJ2-1,TRBV6-4,TGTGCCAGCAGCCTAACTAGCGAGAGCTCCTACAATGAGCAGTTCTTC,CASSLTSESSYNEQFF
TRBD2,once,TRBJ2-7,TRBV2,TGTGCCAGCAGGGATAGCGGGGGCTACGAGCAGTACTTC,CASRDSGGYEQYF
.,.,TRBJ2-3,TRBV10-2,TGCGCCAGCAGTGATGGGGGAGGACCTAGCACAGATACGCAGTATTTT,CASSDGGGPSTDTQYF
TRBD2,.,TRBJ2-2,TRBV19,TGTGCCACCCTAGGGGACTACTTATTCCGCGGGGAGCTGTTTTTT,CATLGDYLFRGELFF
.,.,TRBJ1-4,TRBV2,TGTGCCAGCAGTCCGCTGGCACCTAGTGAAAAACTGTTTTTT,CASSPLAPSEKLFF
.,.,TRBJ2-3,TRBV12-5,TGTGCTAGTGGTTTGGGACAGTCAAGCACAGATACGCAGTATTTT,CASGLGQSSTDTQYF
.,.,TRBJ2-5,TRBV27,TGTGCCAGCAGCCCAGAACTAGGGCTCCAAGAGACCCAGTACTTC,CASSPELGLQETQYF
.,.,TRBJ2-1,TRBV7-9,TGTGCCAGCAGCTTAGTTTCAGAGCAGTTCTTC,CASSLVSEQFF
.,.,TRBJ1-2,TRBV15,TGTGCCACCAGCAGACCCTCGTTTTATGGCTACACCTTC,CATSRPSFYGYTF
.,.,TRBJ2-3,TRBV4-3,TGCGCCAGCAGCCAAGAATTAGGCGGGGCAGATACGCAGTATTTT,CASSQELGGADTQYF
.,.,TRBJ2-7,TRBV27,TGTGCCAGCAGACTCTGGACAGACGGTGACGAGCAGTACTTC,CASRLWTDGDEQYF
TRBD1,.,TRBJ2-7,TRBV6-6,TGTGCCAGCAGTTCCCGGGACAGGGTATGCGAGCAGTACTTC,CASSSRDRVCEQYF